This TCR beta chain appears in the sequencing data of a study of early T cells in non-severe SARS-CoV-2 infection. Study as a whole: Bulk RNA from unsorted whole blood was sequenced; chains were unpaired. Study findings and constraints: Reliance on VDJdb matching favored anti-spike CD8 responses; private and CD4 specificities were missed.

CDR1 is SNHLY and CDR2 is FYNNEI in the germline V gene. V dropped 3 bases and J dropped 2 bases, with 4 bases sitting between them. The CDR3 extends over 12 amino acids. Tagging with unique molecular identifiers was applied to individual cDNA molecules. TCRdb redid the calling of the 5' RACE reads with MiXCR, one entry per CDR3 protein. The sample holds some 96,000 distinct CDR3 sequences, approximately 10% seen once. Only a few counts were recorded for this clonotype. Its antigen is not identified. Sequenced here: whole blood, sampled at baseline. This TCR was sampled from an adult who was a healthcare worker with PCR-confirmed SARS-CoV-2 infection or an uninfected control (not recorded which). The J gene is TRBJ1-1, the V gene TRBV2; D unresolved. For the CDR3, the DNA is TGTGCCAGCAGTGACTATAACACTGAAGCTTTCTTT. Translation: CASSDYNTEAFF.